Below, 27 T cell receptor beta chains from the same sample are listed, as sequenced in a study of shared clonotypes between healthy human individuals. Assay: immunoSEQ multiplex PCR; the TCRdb copy retains only in-frame clones and omits some. The table lists hundreds of thousands of clones, 90% to 96% of them singletons. The sequenced sample consisted of naive CD4+ T cells sorted from blood. The sample's subset: CD45RA+ positively selected. Source of these receptors: a woman between 25 and 40 years old in good health.

The chain has TRBV10-1 and TRBJ2-3; maybe TRBD2 (5 bases). Per the germline V gene, CDR1 is WNHNN and CDR2 is SYGVQD (reference sequence). Trimming stripped 6 bases from V and 1 base from J, with 5 bases between. CDR3 size: 12 residues. The CDR3 reads CASSGGTDTQYF. Here the CDR3 DNA reads TGCGCCAGCAGCGGGGGCACAGATACGCAGTATTTT.

The chain recombines TRBV30 with TRBJ2-2; TRBD1 might be the D (5 bases). CDR3 length equals 15 residues. CDR1 GTSNPN and CDR2 SVGIG come from the germline V gene (reference sequence). Trimming pared 1 base from V and 6 bases from J, leaving 15 bases between. This CDR3 reads CAWSEIEGASGELFF. Here the CDR3 DNA reads TGTGCCTGGAGTGAGATAGAAGGGGCGTCCGGGGAGCTGTTTTTT.

The chain has TRBV5-1 and TRBJ2-1; unclear D gene. Between the trimmed V and J ends, which lost 1 base and 7 bases, there was a span of 15 bases. CDR3 length: 15 amino acids. In germline, CDR1 is SGHRS, CDR2 YFSETQ. CDR3 in amino acids: CASSLLGSGINEQFF. The CDR3 DNA reads TGCGCCAGCAGCTTGTTGGGATCAGGAATAAATGAGCAGTTCTTC.

The V call is TRBV6-1, the J call TRBJ1-5, with D hard to call. The V end was cut by 3 bases, the J end by 6 bases, with 9 bases between. The CDR3 has 13 amino acids. CDR1 MNHNS and CDR2 SASEGT come from the germline V gene. In DNA, the CDR3 is TGTGCCAGCAGTGATAATGCGGGTCAGCCCCAGCATTTT. It yields the protein CASSDNAGQPQHF.

The J gene is TRBJ2-1, the V gene TRBV6-4, with TRBD2 matching 8 bases. Germline V CDR1 and CDR2: MRHNA, SNTAGT. The CDR3 has 18 amino acids. The V segment lost 0 bases and the J segment 7 bases; nucleotides outside the gene matches: 14. CDR3 region: CASSDSLTSGPIWNEQFF. Written as DNA, the CDR3 is TGTGCCAGCAGTGACTCATTAACTAGCGGACCGATTTGGAATGAGCAGTTCTTC.

The gene calls are TRBV29-1 and TRBJ1-3; 9 bases line up with TRBD1. This CDR3 contains 14 residues. Unmatched junction bases numbered 6, after V lost 7 bases and J lost 2 bases. Germline V lookup: CDR1 SQVTM, CDR2 ANQGSEA. The CDR3, as DNA: TGCAGCGCCGGAGGGGACAGGGCTGGAAACACCATATATTTT. Its protein product is CSAGGDRAGNTIYF.

J is TRBJ1-4 and V is TRBV27; 7 bases align to TRBD1. Germline V CDR1 and CDR2: MNHEY, SMNVEV (reference sequence). This CDR3 region has 15 residues. The ends lost 3 bases at V and 5 bases at J; junction bases unmatched: 6. In DNA, the CDR3 is TGTGCCAGCAGTTTCCGACAGGGTGAAAATGAAAAACTGTTTTTT. It encodes CASSFRQGENEKLFF.

The V and J genes are TRBV28 and TRBJ1-2; 9 nucleotides align to TRBD1. This CDR3 contains 13 residues. V lost 8 bases to trimming and J lost 3 bases; unmatched junction nucleotides: 4. Germline V lookup: CDR1 MDHEN, CDR2 SYDVKM. The CDR3 here is CASGTGGYYGYTF. CDR3 sequence (DNA): TGTGCCAGCGGTACAGGGGGCTACTATGGCTACACCTTC.

The chain joins TRBV4-1 to TRBJ2-2, with 7 positions matching TRBD2. Germline-derived CDR1 and CDR2 are MGHRA and YSYEKL. Trimming at V came to 4 bases and at J to 6 bases, leaving 2 bases not matched to a gene. The CDR3 extends over 13 amino acids. The CDR3 coding sequence is TGCGCCAGCAGCCGCGGGAGTGCCGGGGAGCTGTTTTTT. This encodes CASSRGSAGELFF.

This rearrangement joins TRBV19 to TRBJ2-3; TRBD1 or TRBD2 may be the D gene (5 bases each). The germline V gene encodes CDR1 LNHDA and CDR2 SQIVND (reference sequence). The CDR3 is 14 residues long. Trimming took 5 bases from V and 8 from J, leaving 17 bases between them. In DNA, the CDR3 is TGTGCCAGTAGTCTCCGGGGCCAAGGTGGTACGCAGTATTTT. Its translation is CASSLRGQGGTQYF.

The chain carries TRBV19 and TRBJ2-5, with TRBD2 identical over 8 bases. Per germline, CDR1 LNHDA and CDR2 SQIVND (reference sequence). The CDR3 spans 15 residues. Trimming removed 4 bases from V and 5 bases from J; junction bases left unmatched: 9. CDR3 sequence reads: CASSTGTSKGETQYF. The CDR3 nucleotides are TGTGCCAGTAGTACTGGGACTAGTAAGGGGGAGACCCAGTACTTC.

V is TRBV4-1 and J is TRBJ1-4; no definite D call. V was cut by 4 bases and J by 4 bases, with 7 bases left in between. CDR3 length: 13 amino acids. CDR1 is MGHRA and CDR2 is YSYEKL in the germline V gene. The CDR3 DNA sequence: TGCGCCAGCAGCCGAGTAGGTAATGAAAAACTGTTTTTT. This sequence encodes CASSRVGNEKLFF.

The chain uses TRBV11-2 and TRBJ2-3; D not certain. Germline V gene lookup returns CDR1 SGHAT and CDR2 FQNNGV. V lost 5 bases and J 4 bases, leaving 13 bases between the germline ends. The CDR3 extends over 14 amino acids. DNA of the CDR3: TGTGCCAGCAGCAATGTTCCCTTCTCAGATACGCAGTATTTT. This translates into CASSNVPFSDTQYF.

The chain is built from TRBV5-1 and TRBJ1-1; perhaps TRBD1 as D (6 bases). The CDR3 is 14 amino acids. The germline CDR1 and CDR2 sequences are SGHRS and YFSETQ. The ends were cut back, 0 bases at V and 2 bases at J, with 8 bases in the middle. Here the CDR3 reads CASSLVDRNTEAFF. CDR3 nucleotide sequence: TGCGCCAGCAGCTTGGTGGACAGAAACACTGAAGCTTTCTTT.

As to this clone: A read error may produce the germline difference seen at one junction end. The gene calls are TRBV19 and TRBJ2-2; 9 bases line up with TRBD1. CDR1 and CDR2 (germline): LNHDA, SQIVND (reference sequence). The CDR3 runs 16 residues. The CDR3 nucleotides are TGTGCCAGTAGTGTAGACAGGGGGGGGAACACCGGGGAGCTGTTTTTT. Encoded protein: CASSVDRGGNTGELFF.

The chain joins TRBV28 to TRBJ2-7, with D possibly TRBD2 on 7 matching bases. The V end was cut by 3 bases, the J end by 2 bases, with 17 bases between. Per the germline V gene, CDR1 is MDHEN and CDR2 is SYDVKM. The CDR3 runs to 16 residues. The CDR3 sequence is CASSFRGALFPYEQYF. The DNA of the CDR3 is TGTGCCAGCAGTTTTCGGGGGGCCTTGTTTCCCTACGAGCAGTACTTC.

The J gene is TRBJ2-3, the V gene TRBV6-5; tentatively, D is TRBD1 (6 bases). Trimming cost V 2 bases and J 4 bases, with 13 bases left between them. The CDR3 consists of 15 residues. Germline CDR1 is MNHEY and CDR2 is SVGAGI. The CDR3: CASSYPTGIADTQYF. The DNA for the CDR3 is TGTGCCAGCAGTTACCCCACAGGGATCGCAGATACGCAGTATTTT.

This clone was observed a single time. The chain joins TRBV7-9 to TRBJ2-7; D is possibly TRBD2 (6 bases). The V gene's germline CDR1 is SEHNR and CDR2 FQNEAQ (reference sequence). V shed 7 bases and J shed 2 bases, with 15 bases lying between them. This CDR3 has 14 residues. The CDR3 DNA sequence: TGTGCCAGCACCACCTCGGGGGATCCCTACGAGCAGTACTTC. Translating it yields CASTTSGDPYEQYF. Full variable domain (rest looked up from reference TRBV7-9 and TRBJ2-7): DTGVSQNPRHKITKRGQNVTFRCDPISEHNRLYWYRQTLGQGPEFLTYFQNEAQLEKSRLLSDRFSAERPKGSFSTLEIQRTEQGDSAMYLCASTTSGDPYEQYFGPGTRLTVT.

The chain employs TRBV7-9 and TRBJ2-3, with D unresolved. Germline CDR1 and CDR2: SEHNR and FQNEAQ (reference sequence). Trimming cost V 2 bases and J 1 base, with 7 bases left between them. The CDR3 totals 14 residues. In DNA form, the CDR3 reads TGTGCCAGCAGCTTACTCGACGGCACAGATACGCAGTATTTT. It specifies CASSLLDGTDTQYF.

In nucleotides, the CDR3 is TGTGCCAGTAGTCAGGGGGCTGGGGTTCAGCCCCAGCATTTT. This gives the protein CASSQGAGVQPQHF. This chain links TRBV19 with TRBJ1-5; 8 nucleotides match TRBD1. Germline V gives CDR1 LNHDA, CDR2 SQIVND (reference sequence). The ends lost 5 bases at V and 6 bases at J; junction bases unmatched: 6. The CDR3 has 14 amino acids.

This clone was picked up a small number of times. V and J are TRBV4-2 and TRBJ2-3; 7 nucleotides agree with TRBD2. Germline trimming cut 0 bases from V and 4 bases from J; bases unmatched to any gene: 7. CDR3 length: 16 amino acids. Germline assignment: CDR1 LGHNA and CDR2 YNFKEQ. The CDR3 loop is CASSQDDRLASDTQYF. The CDR3 bases are TGTGCCAGCAGCCAAGATGACAGACTAGCTTCAGATACGCAGTATTTT.

The chain carries TRBV28 and TRBJ1-1; TRBD1 agrees at 7 bases. The CDR3 length is 14 residues. Germline V lookup: CDR1 MDHEN, CDR2 SYDVKM. V was pared by 5 bases and J by 1 base, with 4 bases of the junction left unmatched. The CDR3 DNA sequence: TGTGCCAGCAGTAACAGGGGCCCGAACACTGAAGCTTTCTTT. Translated, it gives CASSNRGPNTEAFF. Full variable domain (remainder filled in from reference TRBV28 and TRBJ1-1): DVKVTQSSRYLVKRTGEKVFLECVQDMDHENMFWYRQDPGLGLRLIYFSYDVKMKEKGDIPEGYSVSREKKERFSLILESASTNQTSMYLCASSNRGPNTEAFFGQGTRLTVV.

In regard to this clone: Additional DNA sequences in this sample encode the identical CDR3. This chain links TRBV7-9 with TRBJ1-5; no clear D. The CDR3 contains 12 residues. V shed 1 base and J shed 5 bases, with 3 bases lying between them. Germline V gives CDR1 SEHNR, CDR2 FQNEAQ (reference sequence). CDR3 sequence: CASSLEDQPQHF. The CDR3 DNA is TGTGCCAGCAGCTTAGAGGATCAGCCCCAGCATTTT.

The rearrangement links TRBV2 to TRBJ2-4; D not certain. Looked up from germline, CDR1 is SNHLY and CDR2 is FYNNEI. V was shortened by 2 bases and J by 0 bases, with 11 bases between the two germline ends. There are 16 residues in the CDR3. CDR3 nucleotide sequence: TGTGCCAGCAGTGAATGGGCGACTCTAGCCAAAAACATTCAGTACTTC. Protein: CASSEWATLAKNIQYF.

CDR3 amino acids: CASSSGSVAKNIQYF. CDR3 DNA: TGCGCCAGCAGCTCCGGCTCAGTAGCCAAAAACATTCAGTACTTC. The chain has TRBV5-1 and TRBJ2-4, with D uncertain. CDR1 is SGHRS, CDR2 YFSETQ, per germline. Between the trimmed V and J ends, which lost 3 bases and 0 bases, there was a span of 10 bases. The CDR3 is 15 amino acids.

V usage is TRBV5-4 and J usage is TRBJ1-4, with D possibly matching TRBD1 (5 bases). The length of the CDR3 is 15 residues. Germline values: CDR1 SGHNT, CDR2 YYREEE (reference sequence). V lost 0 bases to trimming and J lost 5 bases, with 11 bases between them. The CDR3 DNA reads as TGTGCCAGCAGCTTGGGGCAGGGTCACAATGAAAAACTGTTTTTT. Translation: CASSLGQGHNEKLFF.

This clone was seen once. DNA of the CDR3: TGTGCCAGCAGTTCGGTAGCGGGAGCCAGCGGCAATGAGCAGTTCTTC. It is translated as CASSSVAGASGNEQFF. The chain uses TRBV6-5 and TRBJ2-1; TRBD2 matches 9 bases. Per the germline V gene, CDR1 is MNHEY and CDR2 is SVGAGI. The CDR3 is 16 residues long. V lost 4 bases, J lost 6 bases, and 10 bases stayed unmatched.